The present TCR beta chain was sequenced within a study of Ad26.COV2.S vaccination and SARS-CoV-2 variants. Study results and caveats: Higher spike-specific TCR breadth was found in vaccine recipients than in placebo recipients.

In the case of this clone: Its antigen remains unidentified.

Treatment indicated: about 20 received Ad26.COV2.S at low or high dose, single or two shots; 5 received placebo; per-sample allocation not given. Sample collection was performed on day 63 after the first vaccine or placebo injection. Some clones are missing from TCRdb's copy, which holds only in-frame ones; the method was immunoSEQ multiplex PCR. Here the sample spans hundreds of thousands of clones, more than 70% being singletons. The sample in question was peripheral blood, obtained in a trial of Ad26.COV2.S vaccine versus placebo. This clonotype was sampled from a person aged 18 to 65 who received the Ad26.COV2.S COVID-19 vaccine or a placebo.

The CDR3 is CASSPRTNSPLHF. The CDR3 DNA sequence: TGCGCCAGCAGCCCCAGAACGAATTCACCCCTCCACTTT. The chain couples TRBV10-1 to TRBJ1-6; no firm D call. The ends were cut back, 6 bases at V and 7 bases at J, with 10 bases in the middle. The CDR3 has 13 amino acids. The germline V gene has CDR1 WNHNN and CDR2 SYGVQD (reference sequence).